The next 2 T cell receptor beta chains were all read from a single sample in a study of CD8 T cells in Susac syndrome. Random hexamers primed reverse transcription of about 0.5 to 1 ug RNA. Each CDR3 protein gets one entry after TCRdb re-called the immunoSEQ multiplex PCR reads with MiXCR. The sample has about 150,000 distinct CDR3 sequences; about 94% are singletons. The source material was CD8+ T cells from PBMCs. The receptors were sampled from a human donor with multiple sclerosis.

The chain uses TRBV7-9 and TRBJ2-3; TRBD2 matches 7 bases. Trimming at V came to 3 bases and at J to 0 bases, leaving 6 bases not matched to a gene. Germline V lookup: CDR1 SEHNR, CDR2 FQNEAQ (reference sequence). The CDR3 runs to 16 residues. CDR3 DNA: TGTGCCAGCAGCTTCCCGAGCGGGGCAAGCACAGATACGCAGTATTTT. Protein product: CASSFPSGASTDTQYF.

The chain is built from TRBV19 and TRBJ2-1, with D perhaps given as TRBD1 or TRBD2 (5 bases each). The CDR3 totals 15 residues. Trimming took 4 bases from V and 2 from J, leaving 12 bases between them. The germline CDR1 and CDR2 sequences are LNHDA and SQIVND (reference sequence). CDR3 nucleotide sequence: TGTGCCAGTAGTACCCGGGGCCAGACCTACAATGAGCAGTTCTTC. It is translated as CASSTRGQTYNEQFF.